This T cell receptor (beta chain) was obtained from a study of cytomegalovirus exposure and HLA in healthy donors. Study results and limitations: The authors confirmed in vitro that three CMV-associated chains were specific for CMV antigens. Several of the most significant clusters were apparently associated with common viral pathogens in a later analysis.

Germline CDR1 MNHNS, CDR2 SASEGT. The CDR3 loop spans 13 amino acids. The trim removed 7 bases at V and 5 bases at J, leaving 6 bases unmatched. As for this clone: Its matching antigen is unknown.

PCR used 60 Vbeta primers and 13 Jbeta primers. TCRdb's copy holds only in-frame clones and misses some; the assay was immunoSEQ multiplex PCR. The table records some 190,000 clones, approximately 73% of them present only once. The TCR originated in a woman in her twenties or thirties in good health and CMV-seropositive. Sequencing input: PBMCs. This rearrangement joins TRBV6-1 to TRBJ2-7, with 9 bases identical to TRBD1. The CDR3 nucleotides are TGTGCCAGCACCGCGAGACAGGGGGACGAGCAGTACTTC. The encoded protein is CASTARQGDEQYF.